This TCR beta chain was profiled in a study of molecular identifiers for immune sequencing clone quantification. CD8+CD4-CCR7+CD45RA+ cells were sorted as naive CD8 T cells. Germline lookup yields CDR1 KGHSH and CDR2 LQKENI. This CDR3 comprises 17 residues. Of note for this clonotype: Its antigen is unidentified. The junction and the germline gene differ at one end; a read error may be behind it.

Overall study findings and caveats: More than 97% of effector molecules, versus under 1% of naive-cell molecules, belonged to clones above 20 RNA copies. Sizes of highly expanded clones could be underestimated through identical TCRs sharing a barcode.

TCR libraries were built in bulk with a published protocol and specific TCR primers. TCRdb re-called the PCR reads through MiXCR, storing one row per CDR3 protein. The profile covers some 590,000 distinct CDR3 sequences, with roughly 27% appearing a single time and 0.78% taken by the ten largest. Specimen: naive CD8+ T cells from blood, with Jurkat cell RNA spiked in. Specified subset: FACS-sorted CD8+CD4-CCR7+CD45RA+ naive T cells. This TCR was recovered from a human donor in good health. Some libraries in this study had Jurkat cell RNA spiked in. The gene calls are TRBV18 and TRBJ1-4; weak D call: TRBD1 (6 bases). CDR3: CAGSPQGTPATNEKLFF. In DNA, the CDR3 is TGTGCCGGCTCACCACAGGGAACGCCGGCAACTAATGAAAAACTGTTTTTT. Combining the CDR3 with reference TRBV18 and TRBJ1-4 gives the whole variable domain NAGVMQNPRHLVRRRGQEARLRCSPMKGHSHVYWYRQLPEEGLKFMVYLQKENIIDESGMPKERFSAEFPKEGPSILRIQQVVRGDSAAYFCAGSPQGTPATNEKLFFGSGTQLSVL.